Below are 29 T cell receptor beta chains sequenced from a single sample in a study of T cell responses to AZD1222 COVID-19 vaccine (dated by TCRdb to 2020 to 2022). According to the study, the label for this sample's time point signals: baseline before first vaccination. The library was prepared using the immunoSEQ multiplex PCR assay. The clones in this table, taken by TCRdb from immuneACCESS, are in-frame only. Not every clone is retained; where verified, under half of the shortfall comes from an unresolved V gene, and the cause of the rest is unknown. The sample table shows about 160,000 clones, and around 89% are seen once. In total, the top ten clones hold roughly 6.9% of the sample. This specimen consisted of peripheral blood, obtained on day 0 of AZD1222 vaccination. The receptors come from an adult in good health.

The V call is TRBV2, the J call TRBJ1-5; 8 nucleotides agree with TRBD1. Germline lookup yields CDR1 SNHLY and CDR2 FYNNEI. The CDR3 spans 15 residues. V dropped 6 bases and J dropped 6; count of bases not matched to a gene: 10. The CDR3 region is CASRQTGGIGQPQHF. The DNA of the CDR3 is TGTGCCAGCAGACAAACAGGGGGAATCGGTCAGCCCCAGCATTTT.

The chain carries TRBV4-3 and TRBJ1-2; D uncertain. Germline V gives CDR1 LGHNA, CDR2 YSLEER. Deletions cut 0 bases from V and 3 bases from J, with 14 bases between. The CDR3 length is 16 residues. The CDR3 bases are TGCGCCAGCAGCCAAGAATGGGCCCTCACTGACTATGGCTACACCTTC. Its translation: CASSQEWALTDYGYTF.

This chain joins TRBV5-1 and TRBJ2-3; tentatively, D is TRBD1 (6 bases). Looked up from germline, CDR1 is SGHRS and CDR2 is YFSETQ. Trimming took 0 bases from V and 1 from J, leaving 9 bases between them. This CDR3 spans 15 amino acids. CDR3 in DNA: TGCGCCAGCAGCTTGGGCAGGGGTCGCACAGATACGCAGTATTTT. Translation gives CASSLGRGRTDTQYF.

The chain joins TRBV15 to TRBJ1-1; D ambiguous. Germline lookup yields CDR1 LNHNV and CDR2 YYDKDF (reference sequence). Deletions cut 0 bases from V and 4 bases from J, with 9 bases between. The CDR3 runs to 14 residues. The CDR3 DNA reads TGTGCCACCAGCAGAGATCAGGTCGGCACTGAAGCTTTCTTT. It codes for CATSRDQVGTEAFF. The variable domain in full, completed from reference TRBV15 and TRBJ1-1, reads DAMVIQNPRYQVTQFGKPVTLSCSQTLNHNVMYWYQQKSSQAPKLLFHYYDKDFNNEADTPDNFQSRRPNTSFCFLDIRSPGLGDTAMYLCATSRDQVGTEAFFGQGTRLTVV.

The chain links TRBV6-1 to TRBJ1-1; D unclear. Germline CDR1 reads MNHNS; CDR2 reads SASEGT. The CDR3 has 13 amino acids. Trimming took off 3 bases at V and 1 base at J, with 6 bases between the two ends. DNA of the CDR3: TGTGCCAGCAGTGAGGTAGGGAACACTGAAGCTTTCTTT. Translating gives CASSEVGNTEAFF.

This clone was counted only a few times. This chain links TRBV29-1 with TRBJ2-1; a weak D match, TRBD2 (6 bases). V was cut by 1 base and J by 8 bases, with 6 bases left in between. The length of the CDR3 is 11 residues. Germline-derived CDR1 and CDR2 are SQVTM and ANQGSEA. CDR3 DNA sequence: TGCAGCGTTGAAGGGAGGGATGAGCAGTTCTTC. Translated, it gives CSVEGRDEQFF.

The rearrangement uses TRBV24-1 and TRBJ2-1, with 9 positions matching TRBD2. Germline loops: CDR1 KGHDR, CDR2 SFDVKD. This CDR3 comprises 15 residues. Trimming took 9 bases from V and 3 from J; bases not matched to a gene: 8. CDR3 coding DNA: TGTGCCACCCCCCTAGCGGGGTGCTTCTACAATGAGCAGTTCTTC. Its translation is CATPLAGCFYNEQFF.

The rearrangement uses TRBV4-1 and TRBJ2-1, with a possible D match to TRBD1 (5 bases). Germline CDR1 MGHRA, CDR2 YSYEKL. The CDR3 consists of 13 residues. Between the trimmed V and J ends, which lost 1 base and 8 bases, there was a span of 9 bases. Here the CDR3 DNA reads TGCGCCAGCAGCCAAGGAACAGGCTATGAGCAGTTCTTC. It yields the protein CASSQGTGYEQFF.

The V call is TRBV3-1 (or the pseudogene TRBV3-2), the J call TRBJ1-1, with D unresolved. The CDR3 runs to 16 residues. V was trimmed by 0 bases and J by 1 base, leaving 12 bases between them. CDR1 LGHDT and CDR2 YNNKEL come from the germline V gene (reference sequence). CDR3 bases: TGTGCCAGCAGCCAAGATGAAGTCCGCCCGAACACTGAAGCTTTCTTT. Protein product: CASSQDEVRPNTEAFF.

The chain recombines TRBV30 with TRBJ1-6, with a tentative D call TRBD1 (5 bases). The germline V gene encodes CDR1 GTSNPN and CDR2 SVGIG (reference sequence). The CDR3 totals 12 residues. This CDR3 reads CVLGEGNSPLHF. CDR3 nucleotide sequence: TGTGTTCTAGGGGAAGGTAATTCACCCCTCCACTTT. The complete variable domain, with remaining parts taken from reference TRBV30 and TRBJ1-6, reads SQTIHQWPATLVQPVGSPLSLECTVEGTSNPNLYWYRQAAGRGLQLLFYSVGIGQISSEVPQNLSASRPQDRQFILSSKKLLLSDSGFYLCVLGEGNSPLHFGNGTRLTVT.

This clone was seen a handful of times. CDR3 sequence: CASSIIDQGNQPQHF. CDR3 bases: TGTGCCAGTAGTATAATAGACCAGGGCAATCAGCCCCAGCATTTT. The chain has TRBV19 and TRBJ1-5; D remains ambiguous. The length of the CDR3 is 15 residues. Germline lookup yields CDR1 LNHDA and CDR2 SQIVND (reference sequence). The V gene lost 2 bases and the J gene lost 2 bases, with 10 bases spanning the gap.

The chain links TRBV6-5 to TRBJ2-7; D is unresolved. This CDR3 has 15 residues. Trimming pared 0 bases from V and 3 bases from J, leaving 12 bases between. Germline CDR1 is MNHEY and CDR2 is SVGAGI. CDR3 DNA: TGTGCCAGCAGTTACTCGAAGGGATCCTTCTACGAGCAGTACTTC. Amino acids: CASSYSKGSFYEQYF.

The chain couples TRBV5-6 to TRBJ2-7; 11 bases map to TRBD2. Germline assignment: CDR1 SGHDT and CDR2 YYEEEE. The CDR3 runs to 16 residues. The V gene end was trimmed by 1 base and the J gene end by 2 bases; junction bases not matched to a gene: 5. CDR3 protein: CASSLLAGGSPYEQYF. CDR3 DNA sequence: TGTGCCAGCAGCTTGCTAGCGGGGGGTTCCCCCTACGAGCAGTACTTC.

V is TRBV6-2 or TRBV6-3 and J is TRBJ1-2; the match to TRBD1 covers 7 bases. In germline, CDR1 is MNHEY, CDR2 SVGEGT. V trimming: 6 bases; J trimming: 4 bases; junction bases outside the gene matches: 14. The CDR3 covers 16 residues. CDR3 in DNA: TGTGCCAGCAGCCGTCCCCGAGTCGACAGGGCCTATGGCTACACCTTC. Its translation: CASSRPRVDRAYGYTF.

V is TRBV6-5 and J is TRBJ2-3, with a possible D match to TRBD2 (5 bases). Trimming took off 6 bases at V and 1 base at J, with 11 bases between the two ends. The CDR3 is 14 amino acids. Germline V gene lookup returns CDR1 MNHEY and CDR2 SVGAGI. The CDR3 DNA follows: TGTGCCAGCAGGTCAGGAGGAGGCACAGATACGCAGTATTTT. This codes for CASRSGGGTDTQYF.

V and J are TRBV7-8 and TRBJ1-2; the D is unclear. V gave up 3 bases and J gave up 6 bases, with 14 bases separating them. Germline values: CDR1 SGHVS, CDR2 FQNEAQ. The CDR3 loop spans 14 amino acids. The CDR3 loop reads CASSFTEGIHGYTF. The CDR3 coding sequence is TGTGCCAGCAGCTTCACGGAGGGTATCCATGGCTACACCTTC.

The chain has TRBV21-1 and TRBJ2-7; the DNA was not used to check the table's D call, TRBD1. TRBV21-1 is a documented pseudogene. This CDR3 is 13 amino acids long. The CDR3 spells CATKLTGGHEQYF. The CDR3 region has the DNA TGTGCCACCAAATTGACAGGCGGACACGAGCAGTACTTC.

J is TRBJ2-1 and V is TRBV4-2; 7 bases align to TRBD2. Germline values: CDR1 LGHNA, CDR2 YNFKEQ. This CDR3 region has 13 residues. Trimming took 0 bases from V and 15 from J; bases not matched to a gene: 8. CDR3 residues: CASSQEREGLSFF. The DNA for the CDR3 is TGTGCCAGCAGCCAAGAGAGGGAGGGGTTATCGTTCTTC.

The CDR3 loop reads CASSSPTEFYNEQFF. The CDR3 DNA is TGTGCCAGCAGCTCGCCGACAGAATTCTACAATGAGCAGTTCTTC. This chain joins TRBV5-4 and TRBJ2-1; D perhaps matches TRBD1 (5 bases). V gave up 3 bases and J gave up 3 bases, with 13 bases separating them. CDR3 length: 15 amino acids. In germline, CDR1 is SGHNT, CDR2 YYREEE (reference sequence).

The rearrangement links TRBV5-1 to TRBJ1-1, with D uncertain. The length of the CDR3 is 14 residues. V lost 3 bases, J lost 2 bases, and 11 bases lay in between. Germline loops: CDR1 SGHRS, CDR2 YFSETQ. CDR3 coding DNA: TGCGCCAGCAGCTCCCTCCCAGGAAACACTGAAGCTTTCTTT. Translation: CASSSLPGNTEAFF.

V and J are TRBV12-3 or TRBV12-4 and TRBJ2-3; no reliable D call. The ends were cut back, 6 bases at V and 6 bases at J, with 7 bases in the middle. This CDR3 region has 11 residues. CDR3 protein: CASRGFDTQYF. The CDR3 DNA follows: TGTGCCAGCAGGGGGTTTGATACGCAGTATTTT.

The chain links TRBV3-1 (or the pseudogene TRBV3-2) to TRBJ2-5; 9 nucleotides agree with TRBD1. Per germline, CDR1 LGHDT and CDR2 YNNKEL (reference sequence). The CDR3 is made up of 14 amino acids. V was pared by 4 bases and J by 5 bases, with 5 bases of the junction left unmatched. In DNA form, the CDR3 reads TGTGCCAGCAGCCGGACAGGGGCTGGGGAGACCCAGTACTTC. This codes for CASSRTGAGETQYF.

This chain joins TRBV16 and TRBJ1-1, with 12 bases aligning to TRBD1. V lost 4 bases and J lost 5; bases outside the gene matches: 8. The CDR3 covers 16 residues. Germline V lookup: CDR1 KGHSY, CDR2 FQNENV. The CDR3 region has the DNA TGTGCCAGCAGCCCCCCGGGACAGGGGGCGGGAACTGAAGCTTTCTTT. Residues: CASSPPGQGAGTEAFF. The entire variable domain, with the rest obtained from reference TRBV16 and TRBJ1-1, is as follows: GEEVAQTPKHLVRGEGQKAKLYCAPIKGHSYVFWYQQVLKNEFKFLISFQNENVFDETGMPKERFSAKCLPNSPCSLEIQATKLEDSAVYFCASSPPGQGAGTEAFFGQGTRLTVV.

J is TRBJ2-7 and V is TRBV6-5; TRBD1 agrees at 10 bases. Germline V gene sequence: CDR1 MNHEY, CDR2 SVGAGI. V shed 4 bases, J shed 7 bases, and the junction held 10 bases outside the gene matches. The CDR3 has 15 residues. The CDR3 DNA sequence: TGTGCCAGCAGTTCGCCCCGACAGGGGGCTGGGGAGCAGTACTTC. Amino acids: CASSSPRQGAGEQYF.

The rearrangement uses TRBV28 and TRBJ2-1, with D tentatively TRBD1 or TRBD2 (8 bases each). The V gene lost 2 bases and the J gene lost 7 bases, with 15 bases spanning the gap. The CDR3 extends over 15 amino acids. From germline, CDR1 is MDHEN and CDR2 SYDVKM. The CDR3 DNA follows: TGTGCCAGCAGTTTACGCGGGGGGACAGGTAATGAGCAGTTCTTC. Translating it yields CASSLRGGTGNEQFF.

The CDR3 sequence: CAGRTALNTGELFF. CDR3 in DNA: TGTGCCGGGAGGACTGCCCTGAACACCGGGGAGCTGTTTTTT. The chain combines TRBV19 with TRBJ2-2, with a possible D match to TRBD2 (6 bases). Germline CDR1 is LNHDA and CDR2 is SQIVND (reference sequence). V gave up 11 bases and J gave up 1 base, with 14 bases separating them. The CDR3 has 14 amino acids.

This clone was detected only a few times. This chain joins TRBV7-9 and TRBJ2-2; D may be TRBD1 (6 bases). The V end lost 3 bases, the J end lost 1 base, and 9 bases lay between the germline ends. The CDR3 totals 15 residues. In germline, CDR1 is SEHNR, CDR2 FQNEAQ (reference sequence). CDR3 sequence reads: CASSFDRRNTGELFF. CDR3 sequence (DNA): TGTGCCAGCAGCTTTGACAGGCGGAACACCGGGGAGCTGTTTTTT.

This clone appeared a few times. The V call is TRBV6-1, the J call TRBJ1-5; 8 positions match TRBD1. The CDR3 is 15 residues long. Germline loops: CDR1 MNHNS, CDR2 SASEGT. Trimming removed 1 base from V and 6 bases from J; junction bases left unmatched: 5. The CDR3 DNA is TGTGCCAGCAGTGAAGAGTGGACAGGGTTTCAGCCCCAGCATTTT. Its protein product is CASSEEWTGFQPQHF.

This clone has only a few counts. The chain joins TRBV3-1 (or the pseudogene TRBV3-2) to TRBJ1-1; D possibly corresponds to TRBD1 (6 bases). V lost 8 bases and J 4 bases, leaving 14 bases between the germline ends. The CDR3 loop spans 13 amino acids. CDR1 and CDR2 from the germline V gene are LGHDT and YNNKEL (reference sequence). As DNA, the CDR3 is TGTGCCAGCGCTGGGGGGCGGGTCACTGAAGCTTTCTTT. This codes for CASAGGRVTEAFF.